What follows are 15 T cell receptor beta chains derived from one specimen sequenced in a study of T cell clones after liver transplantation. Profiled with immunoSEQ multiplex PCR; TCRdb holds only in-frame clones, not every one. The sample yields about 71,000 clones, 75% to 85% seen once. The starting material was CD4+ T cells from blood, obtained 12 months after liver transplant. The receptors shown here come from a human patient who received a liver transplant. Some T cells may originate from the graft donor.

The rearrangement joins TRBV7-6 to TRBJ2-3; D is possibly TRBD2 (5 bases). Trimming shortened V by 4 bases and J by 6 bases, and 11 bases separated the two germline ends. CDR1 and CDR2 from the germline V gene are SGHVS and FNYEAQ. The CDR3 is 13 residues long. This CDR3 is CASSSTPGDTQYF. The CDR3 bases are TGTGCCAGCAGCTCCACCCCGGGGGATACGCAGTATTTT.

This sequence joins TRBV11-2 and TRBJ1-3, with 7 bases matching TRBD1. Losses at the gene ends were 1 base for V and 7 bases for J; bases not matched to a gene: 7. The CDR3 loop spans 15 amino acids. Per the germline V gene, CDR1 is SGHAT and CDR2 is FQNNGV. Here the CDR3 reads CASSLGPGGHNTIYF. The CDR3 DNA is TGTGCCAGCAGCTTAGGTCCAGGGGGGCACAACACCATATATTTT.

The table lists this clone with a few counts. The chain employs TRBV7-6 and TRBJ1-5; D remains ambiguous. CDR1 is SGHVS and CDR2 is FNYEAQ in the germline V gene. V was shortened by 2 bases and J by 6 bases, with 5 bases between the two germline ends. The CDR3 length is 12 residues. The CDR3 protein is CASSLWRQPQHF. Here the CDR3 DNA reads TGTGCCAGCAGCTTATGGCGTCAGCCCCAGCATTTT.

The CDR3 region has the DNA TGTGCCAGCAGCTTGGGGGGCACCGGGGAGCTGTTTTTT. Amino acid sequence: CASSLGGTGELFF. The genes are TRBV5-6 and TRBJ2-2; D ambiguous. CDR3 length equals 13 residues. Germline assignment: CDR1 SGHDT and CDR2 YYEEEE. The V end was cut by 0 bases, the J end by 4 bases, with 4 bases between.

CDR3 region: CASSRQRSGFEGEKLFF. In nucleotides, the CDR3 is TGTGCCAGCAGTCGCCAGAGATCAGGGTTTGAAGGAGAAAAACTGTTTTTT. This chain connects TRBV4-2 to TRBJ1-4; possible D gene TRBD1, 5 bases. V dropped 6 bases and J dropped 8 bases, with 25 bases sitting between them. Germline-derived CDR1 and CDR2 are LGHNA and YNFKEQ. The CDR3 spans 17 residues.

The chain is built from TRBV10-2 and TRBJ2-2; 10 bases map to TRBD1. Trimming cost V 3 bases and J 6 bases; bases outside gene matches: 4. This CDR3 is built from 15 residues. Germline V lookup: CDR1 WSHSY, CDR2 SAAADI. CDR3 sequence reads: CASSEGQGEAGELFF. CDR3 DNA: TGCGCCAGCAGTGAAGGACAGGGGGAGGCCGGGGAGCTGTTTTTT.

This rearrangement joins TRBV28 to TRBJ2-7, with a tentative D call TRBD2 (5 bases). The length of the CDR3 is 14 residues. V was clipped by 6 bases and J by 3 bases, with 15 bases between them. Germline CDR1 MDHEN, CDR2 SYDVKM. The CDR3 DNA reads TGTGCCAGCAGCAGATTCGAGGGAAACTACGAGCAGTACTTC. This codes for CASSRFEGNYEQYF.

The chain links TRBV7-8 to TRBJ2-3, with D maybe TRBD2 (6 bases). The V end was cut by 4 bases, the J end by 5 bases, with 22 bases between. The germline V gene encodes CDR1 SGHVS and CDR2 FQNEAQ. The CDR3 covers 17 residues. CDR3 bases: TGTGCCAGCAGCTCTCGGCGGGACGAGAGGCGGCGAGATACGCAGTATTTT. Its translation is CASSSRRDERRRDTQYF.

This clone was seen a single time. The chain uses TRBV7-2 and TRBJ2-7; the D is unclear. Germline lookup yields CDR1 SGHTA and CDR2 FQGNSA. This CDR3 spans 13 amino acids. Deletions cut 2 bases from V and 4 bases from J, with 9 bases between. The DNA for the CDR3 is TGTGCCAGCAGCTTAAAGGGCAGATACGAGCAGTACTTC. Protein sequence: CASSLKGRYEQYF.

The chain uses TRBV29-1 and TRBJ2-7; D may be TRBD1 (6 bases). The V gene lost 5 bases and the J gene lost 1 base, with 12 bases spanning the gap. CDR1 SQVTM and CDR2 ANQGSEA come from the germline V gene. This CDR3 contains 13 residues. The CDR3 DNA sequence: TGCAGCGTTTTTCGGACAGCGTCCTACGAGCAGTACTTC. Its translation: CSVFRTASYEQYF.

The chain recombines TRBV2 with TRBJ2-6; 7 bases align to TRBD1. Germline V gene data show CDR1 as SNHLY and CDR2 as FYNNEI. Losses at the gene ends were 4 bases for V and 2 bases for J; bases not matched to a gene: 2. CDR3 length: 15 residues. The CDR3 loop is CASSVQGAGANVLTF. CDR3 nucleotide sequence: TGTGCCAGCAGTGTTCAGGGGGCTGGGGCCAACGTCCTGACTTTC. The full variable domain, rest sourced from reference TRBV2 and TRBJ2-6, is EPEVTQTPSHQVTQMGQEVILRCVPISNHLYFYWYRQILGQKVEFLVSFYNNEISEKSEIFDDQFSVERPDGSNFTLKIRSTKLEDSAMYFCASSVQGAGANVLTFGAGSRLTVL.

The V call is TRBV29-1, the J call TRBJ1-1; 7 nucleotides agree with TRBD1. Germline V gene data show CDR1 as SQVTM and CDR2 as ANQGSEA. After removal of 6 bases from V and 0 bases from J, the junction contained 7 bases not matched to a gene. The CDR3 totals 14 residues. CDR3 nucleotide sequence: TGCAGCGTGAACCTGGGACAGTTGAACACTGAAGCTTTCTTT. Protein sequence: CSVNLGQLNTEAFF. Variable domain in full (rest from reference TRBV29-1 and TRBJ1-1): SAVISQKPSRDICQRGTSLTIQCQVDSQVTMMFWYRQQPGQSLTLIATANQGSEATYESGFVIDKFPISRPNLTFSTLTVSNMSPEDSSIYLCSVNLGQLNTEAFFGQGTRLTVV.

This sequence joins TRBV11-2 and TRBJ2-5, with D perhaps TRBD1 or TRBD2 (5 bases each). The CDR3 has 13 residues. The V end lost 5 bases, the J end lost 2 bases, and 9 bases lay between the germline ends. CDR1 SGHAT and CDR2 FQNNGV come from the germline V gene. CDR3 DNA sequence: TGTGCCAGCAGCGGGGGAAATCAAGAGACCCAGTACTTC. Residues: CASSGGNQETQYF.

This clone has just a few counts. The rearrangement joins TRBV5-1 to TRBJ1-4, with 7 bases identical to TRBD1. The length of the CDR3 is 17 residues. V dropped 1 base and J dropped 0; count of bases not matched to a gene: 6. CDR1 is SGHRS and CDR2 is YFSETQ in the germline V gene. The CDR3 loop is CASSLSRDSATNEKLFF. CDR3 DNA sequence: TGCGCCAGCAGCTTGTCCCGGGACAGTGCAACTAATGAAAAACTGTTTTTT.

This chain uses TRBV28 with TRBJ1-3, with 8 bases lining up with TRBD1. Germline CDR1 reads MDHEN; CDR2 reads SYDVKM. The CDR3 is 14 residues long. V lost 4 bases, J lost 8 bases, and 7 bases stayed unmatched. This chain's CDR3 is CASSSPGQGDTIYF. Written as DNA, the CDR3 is TGTGCCAGCAGTTCACCAGGACAGGGTGACACCATATATTTT.